This T cell receptor (beta chain) emerged from a study of blood T cell repertoires in COVID-19. Study-wide background: Some COVID-19 samples were acute and others convalescent; all came from the United States, Italy and Spain. PBMCs, B-cell-depleted T cells, or T cells provided the cDNA or gDNA that made up the material.

Original data processing: Reference gene primer amplification gave nucleated cell count estimates. Measured with immunoSEQ multiplex PCR; TCRdb has only the in-frame clones, and not every one. That table is the source of V, J and clone size, and D and trimming were worked out from the DNA. The sample yields 370,000 or so clones, roughly 86% seen once. The J segment lost 0 bases and the V segment lost 6 bases, leaving 6 bases of the junction unmatched. This CDR3 region has 16 residues. Germline lookup yields CDR1 SNHLY and CDR2 FYNNEI. The origin of this receptor is a human donor with acute or convalescent COVID-19. The donor label of this sample is uncertain. The chain joins TRBV2 to TRBJ2-7; the match to TRBD2 covers 12 bases. Material: peripheral blood. This CDR3 reads CASRRLAGESSYEQYF. CDR3 sequence (DNA): TGTGCCAGCAGGAGACTAGCGGGGGAGAGCTCCTACGAGCAGTACTTC.